Sequencing of this T cell receptor beta chain was carried out in a study of CD8 T cells in Susac syndrome. Trimming left V 2 bases short and J 3 bases short, with 4 bases between. Germline lookup yields CDR1 GTSNPN and CDR2 SVGIG (reference sequence). CDR3 length: 12 amino acids. Reverse transcription of 0.5 to 1 ug RNA used random hexamers. Across 54 Vbeta and 13 Jbeta, TCR beta CDR3 was amplified with immunoSEQ multiplex PCR. Via MiXCR, TCRdb re-called the immunoSEQ multiplex PCR reads, giving one row per CDR3 protein. The data hold about 130,000 distinct CDR3 sequences, with approximately 94% observed a single time. TCR beta sequencing was performed on blood CD8+ and CD4+ T cells. The study used treatment-naive patients who had stable or active relapsing-remitting disease as multiple sclerosis controls. The TEMRA cells underwent FACS enrichment, while the CD8+ and CD4+ T cells underwent negative isolation.

This chain uses TRBV30 with TRBJ1-4; D not certain. Source material: CD4+ T cells from PBMCs. The source is a human donor with multiple sclerosis. In DNA form, the CDR3 reads TGTGCCTGGAGTTTGCCTAATGAAAAACTGTTTTTT. It encodes CAWSLPNEKLFF.